Listed below are T cell receptor beta chains from one sample, sequenced in a study of blood T cell repertoires in COVID-19. Assay used: immunoSEQ multiplex PCR; TCRdb lists only in-frame clones, some missing. This table holds 95,000 to 100,000 clones, around 85% found once. Material for sequencing was peripheral blood. These receptors all come from an older woman with active or convalescent COVID-19. Both conserved end residues are part of each CDR3. D genes are given only for firm matches. Clone size appears in some rows only: once, few, many, or a class for an expanded clone.

d_call: TRBD1
v_call: TRBV4-2
clone_size: -
j_call: TRBJ1-2
cdr3_aa: CASSQGTGWGYTF
cdr3_nt: TGTGCCAGCAGCCAAGGGACAGGCTGGGGCTACACCTTC

d_call: -
v_call: TRBV5-1
clone_size: -
j_call: TRBJ2-2
cdr3_aa: CASSLRNTGELFF
cdr3_nt: TGCGCCAGCAGCTTGCGGAACACCGGGGAGCTGTTTTTT

d_call: TRBD2
v_call: TRBV6-1
clone_size: -
j_call: TRBJ2-1
cdr3_aa: CASSELAGGYNEQFF
cdr3_nt: TGTGCCAGCAGTGAACTCGCGGGGGGGTACAATGAGCAGTTCTTC

d_call: -
v_call: TRBV12-5
clone_size: -
j_call: TRBJ1-2
cdr3_aa: CASAPDRLYGYTF
cdr3_nt: TGTGCTAGTGCCCCTGACAGACTCTATGGCTACACCTTC

d_call: -
v_call: TRBV7-2
clone_size: -
j_call: TRBJ2-3
cdr3_aa: CASRLFSGLGTDTQYF
cdr3_nt: TGTGCCAGCAGGTTGTTTAGCGGACTCGGCACAGATACGCAGTATTTT

d_call: -
v_call: TRBV30
clone_size: -
j_call: TRBJ1-1
cdr3_aa: CAWSSGRGTEAFF
cdr3_nt: TGTGCCTGGAGCTCCGGCAGGGGAACTGAAGCTTTCTTT

d_call: TRBD1
v_call: TRBV18
clone_size: -
j_call: TRBJ2-7
cdr3_aa: CASSPLGTGGEQYF
cdr3_nt: TGTGCCAGCTCACCACTTGGGACAGGGGGCGAGCAGTACTTC

d_call: TRBD1
v_call: TRBV11-2
clone_size: few
j_call: TRBJ1-5
cdr3_aa: CASSPHRGLSQPQHF
cdr3_nt: TGTGCCAGCAGCCCCCACAGGGGCCTAAGTCAGCCCCAGCATTTT

d_call: TRBD1
v_call: TRBV4-3
clone_size: -
j_call: TRBJ1-4
cdr3_aa: CASSQDLQGLGEKLFF
cdr3_nt: TGCGCCAGCAGCCAAGACCTACAGGGGCTGGGGGAAAAACTGTTTTTT

d_call: TRBD2
v_call: TRBV10-3
clone_size: few
j_call: TRBJ2-1
cdr3_aa: CAISESAGGVGNEQFF
cdr3_nt: TGTGCCATCAGTGAGTCTGCGGGGGGCGTCGGAAATGAGCAGTTCTTC

d_call: -
v_call: TRBV19
clone_size: once
j_call: TRBJ2-1
cdr3_aa: CASSINYEQFF
cdr3_nt: TGTGCCAGTAGTATAAACTATGAGCAGTTCTTC

d_call: TRBD1
v_call: TRBV6-5
clone_size: -
j_call: TRBJ1-2
cdr3_aa: CASSSTGDSGYTF
cdr3_nt: TGTGCCAGCAGCTCGACAGGGGACTCTGGCTACACCTTC

d_call: TRBD1
v_call: TRBV11-2
clone_size: -
j_call: TRBJ1-5
cdr3_aa: CASSPTGGGQPQHF
cdr3_nt: TGTGCCAGCAGCCCGACAGGGGGAGGCCAGCCCCAGCATTTT

d_call: -
v_call: TRBV10-3
clone_size: few
j_call: TRBJ1-1
cdr3_aa: CAISGTTGTEAFF
cdr3_nt: TGTGCCATCAGTGGTACAACAGGCACTGAAGCTTTCTTT

d_call: -
v_call: TRBV3-1/TRBV3-2
clone_size: few
j_call: TRBJ1-1
cdr3_aa: CASSQNLVGVLGAFF
cdr3_nt: TGTGCCAGCAGCCAAAACCTAGTCGGGGTCTTGGGAGCTTTCTTT

d_call: TRBD1
v_call: TRBV9
clone_size: -
j_call: TRBJ1-5
cdr3_aa: CASSGGTENQPQHF
cdr3_nt: TGTGCCAGCAGCGGCGGGACAGAGAATCAGCCCCAGCATTTT

d_call: -
v_call: TRBV28
clone_size: -
j_call: TRBJ2-1
cdr3_aa: CASSAGTPWGEQFF
cdr3_nt: TGTGCCAGCAGCGCCGGGACTCCGTGGGGTGAGCAGTTCTTC

d_call: -
v_call: TRBV3-1/TRBV3-2
clone_size: -
j_call: TRBJ2-2
cdr3_aa: CASSQVRDLVGELFF
cdr3_nt: TGTGCCAGCAGCCAAGTCCGGGATCTGGTCGGGGAGCTGTTTTTT

d_call: -
v_call: TRBV9
clone_size: few
j_call: TRBJ2-3
cdr3_aa: CASSLYLGATDTQYF
cdr3_nt: TGTGCCAGCAGTCTATACCTTGGGGCCACAGATACGCAGTATTTT

d_call: TRBD1
v_call: TRBV3-1/TRBV3-2
clone_size: -
j_call: TRBJ1-2
cdr3_aa: CASSHLDTDRGGGYTF
cdr3_nt: TGTGCCAGCAGCCACCTTGACACGGACAGGGGAGGTGGCTACACCTTC

d_call: TRBD1
v_call: TRBV28
clone_size: -
j_call: TRBJ1-5
cdr3_aa: CASRTYLTGDSNQPQHF
cdr3_nt: TGTGCCAGCAGGACCTATTTGACAGGGGATAGCAATCAGCCCCAGCATTTT

d_call: TRBD1
v_call: TRBV28
clone_size: -
j_call: TRBJ1-5
cdr3_aa: CASTLQGADDQPQHF
cdr3_nt: TGTGCCAGCACGTTACAGGGGGCGGATGATCAGCCCCAGCATTTT

d_call: -
v_call: TRBV27
clone_size: -
j_call: TRBJ2-7
cdr3_aa: CASSAPRGGSYEQYF
cdr3_nt: TGTGCCAGCAGCGCTCCCCGTGGAGGGTCCTACGAGCAGTACTTC

d_call: -
v_call: TRBV7-2
clone_size: -
j_call: TRBJ1-3
cdr3_aa: CASSLDRSGGNTIYF
cdr3_nt: TGTGCCAGCAGCTTAGACCGCTCGGGGGGAAACACCATATATTTT

d_call: -
v_call: TRBV28
clone_size: few
j_call: TRBJ1-1
cdr3_aa: CASSSSGFPTEAFF
cdr3_nt: TGTGCCAGCAGCTCGTCAGGGTTTCCCACTGAAGCTTTCTTT

d_call: -
v_call: TRBV18
clone_size: -
j_call: TRBJ1-1
cdr3_aa: CASSPPQGWTEAFF
cdr3_nt: TGTGCCAGCTCACCACCCCAGGGATGGACTGAAGCTTTCTTT

d_call: -
v_call: TRBV2
clone_size: few
j_call: TRBJ1-2
cdr3_aa: CASSEAGRRDYGYTF
cdr3_nt: TGTGCCAGCAGTGAAGCTGGGAGGCGGGACTATGGCTACACCTTC

d_call: -
v_call: TRBV5-1
clone_size: -
j_call: TRBJ1-6
cdr3_aa: CASSPRGDNSPLHF
cdr3_nt: TGCGCCAGCAGCCCTCGGGGGGATAATTCACCCCTCCACTTT

d_call: -
v_call: TRBV7-8
clone_size: -
j_call: TRBJ2-7
cdr3_aa: CASSLMAYSYEQYF
cdr3_nt: TGTGCCAGCAGCTTAATGGCTTACTCCTACGAGCAGTACTTC

d_call: -
v_call: TRBV4-2
clone_size: -
j_call: TRBJ1-2
cdr3_aa: CASSPSQAVANYGYTF
cdr3_nt: TGTGCCAGCAGCCCGAGCCAGGCAGTCGCTAACTATGGCTACACCTTC

d_call: TRBD1
v_call: TRBV27
clone_size: -
j_call: TRBJ2-1
cdr3_aa: CASSSPRQGYEQFF
cdr3_nt: TGTGCCAGCAGTTCCCCCAGACAGGGGTATGAGCAGTTCTTC

d_call: -
v_call: TRBV30
clone_size: -
j_call: TRBJ2-7
cdr3_aa: CAWSPDYLSYEQYF
cdr3_nt: TGTGCCTGGAGCCCGGACTACCTCTCCTACGAGCAGTACTTC

d_call: TRBD1
v_call: TRBV7-3
clone_size: -
j_call: TRBJ1-1
cdr3_aa: CASSPGTAEAFF
cdr3_nt: TGTGCCAGCAGCCCCGGGACAGCTGAAGCTTTCTTT

d_call: TRBD1
v_call: TRBV6-2/TRBV6-3
clone_size: once
j_call: TRBJ2-5
cdr3_aa: CASSQSTGGETQYF
cdr3_nt: TGTGCCAGCAGCCAATCCACAGGGGGGGAGACCCAGTACTTC

d_call: -
v_call: TRBV2
clone_size: -
j_call: TRBJ1-4
cdr3_aa: CASRGLQGANEKLFF
cdr3_nt: TGTGCCAGCAGGGGTTTACAGGGTGCTAATGAAAAACTGTTTTTT

d_call: TRBD2
v_call: TRBV9
clone_size: -
j_call: TRBJ2-2
cdr3_aa: CASSVAGGRTGELFF
cdr3_nt: TGTGCCAGCAGCGTAGCCGGGGGGAGGACCGGGGAGCTGTTTTTT

d_call: TRBD1
v_call: TRBV20-1
clone_size: -
j_call: TRBJ1-1
cdr3_aa: CSARSTGLAFF
cdr3_nt: TGCAGTGCTAGATCGACAGGGCTGGCTTTCTTT

d_call: -
v_call: TRBV19
clone_size: -
j_call: TRBJ1-1
cdr3_aa: CASSVTGLNTEAFF
cdr3_nt: TGTGCCAGTAGTGTCACAGGTTTGAACACTGAAGCTTTCTTT

d_call: TRBD1
v_call: TRBV6-5
clone_size: -
j_call: TRBJ1-6
cdr3_aa: CASSHDRGRSPLHF
cdr3_nt: TGTGCCAGCAGCCACGACAGGGGGCGGTCACCCCTCCACTTT

d_call: TRBD1
v_call: TRBV6-6
clone_size: -
j_call: TRBJ2-7
cdr3_aa: CASSYRSGQGGWEQYF
cdr3_nt: TGTGCCAGCAGTTACCGCTCAGGACAGGGTGGTTGGGAGCAGTACTTC

d_call: -
v_call: TRBV28
clone_size: few
j_call: TRBJ1-2
cdr3_aa: CASSLNIGSGYTF
cdr3_nt: TGTGCCAGCAGTTTAAATATTGGGAGTGGCTACACCTTC

d_call: -
v_call: TRBV7-2
clone_size: -
j_call: TRBJ1-6
cdr3_aa: CASSLGQADSPLHF
cdr3_nt: TGTGCCAGCAGCTTAGGCCAGGCCGATTCACCCCTCCACTTT

d_call: TRBD2
v_call: TRBV5-1
clone_size: -
j_call: TRBJ2-1
cdr3_aa: CASSLPPSGGGNEQFF
cdr3_nt: TGCGCCAGCAGCCTCCCCCCTAGCGGGGGGGGCAATGAGCAGTTCTTC

d_call: -
v_call: TRBV5-6
clone_size: -
j_call: TRBJ2-7
cdr3_aa: CASRRRGLSYEQYF
cdr3_nt: TGTGCCAGCAGGCGGCGGGGGCTCTCCTACGAGCAGTACTTC

d_call: TRBD1
v_call: TRBV9
clone_size: -
j_call: TRBJ1-6
cdr3_aa: CASSVDRGDYNSPLHF
cdr3_nt: TGTGCCAGCAGCGTCGACAGGGGTGACTATAATTCACCCCTCCACTTT

d_call: -
v_call: TRBV6-5
clone_size: -
j_call: TRBJ1-6
cdr3_aa: CASIRGRDANSPLHF
cdr3_nt: TGTGCCAGCATCCGGGGGAGAGATGCGAATTCACCCCTCCACTTT

d_call: -
v_call: TRBV5-1
clone_size: -
j_call: TRBJ2-1
cdr3_aa: CASSLEGASYNEQFF
cdr3_nt: TGCGCCAGCAGCTTGGAGGGAGCGTCCTACAATGAGCAGTTCTTC

d_call: -
v_call: TRBV5-1
clone_size: -
j_call: TRBJ2-7
cdr3_aa: CASSLDQGYDEQYF
cdr3_nt: TGCGCCAGCAGCTTGGATCAGGGGTATGACGAGCAGTACTTC

d_call: -
v_call: TRBV6-5
clone_size: -
j_call: TRBJ1-1
cdr3_aa: CASSYRLMRSEAFF
cdr3_nt: TGTGCCAGCAGTTACCGGTTAATGAGGTCCGAAGCTTTCTTT

d_call: -
v_call: TRBV7-2
clone_size: -
j_call: TRBJ1-5
cdr3_aa: CASSLRDSGQPQHF
cdr3_nt: TGTGCCAGCAGCTTACGGGATTCTGGCCAGCCCCAGCATTTT

d_call: -
v_call: TRBV4-1
clone_size: -
j_call: TRBJ1-4
cdr3_aa: CASSRTVANEKLFF
cdr3_nt: TGCGCCAGCAGCCGGACAGTCGCTAATGAAAAACTGTTTTTT

d_call: TRBD1
v_call: TRBV5-1
clone_size: -
j_call: TRBJ1-5
cdr3_aa: CASSPNAGGGQPQHF
cdr3_nt: TGCGCCAGCAGTCCGAATGCAGGGGGAGGTCAGCCCCAGCATTTT

d_call: TRBD1
v_call: TRBV5-1
clone_size: -
j_call: TRBJ2-7
cdr3_aa: CASSKPGQENEQYF
cdr3_nt: TGCGCCAGTTCGAAACCGGGACAGGAAAACGAGCAGTACTTC

d_call: TRBD1
v_call: TRBV18
clone_size: -
j_call: TRBJ1-1
cdr3_aa: CASSPRQGNTEAFF
cdr3_nt: TGTGCCAGCTCGCCGAGACAGGGGAACACTGAAGCTTTCTTT

d_call: TRBD1
v_call: TRBV7-2
clone_size: -
j_call: TRBJ2-7
cdr3_aa: CASSFDRDLSSYEQYF
cdr3_nt: TGTGCCAGCAGCTTCGACAGGGACCTTAGCTCCTACGAGCAGTACTTC

d_call: TRBD2
v_call: TRBV5-1
clone_size: -
j_call: TRBJ2-3
cdr3_aa: CASSTGLAGGRGEDTQYF
cdr3_nt: TGCGCCAGCAGCACGGGACTAGCGGGAGGTCGAGGGGAAGATACGCAGTATTTT

d_call: TRBD1
v_call: TRBV5-1
clone_size: -
j_call: TRBJ2-7
cdr3_aa: CASSSNRGPYEQYF
cdr3_nt: TGCGCCAGCAGCTCAAACAGGGGGCCCTACGAGCAGTACTTC